These 18 T cell receptor beta chains came from one sample sequenced in a study of T cell clonality in common variable immunodeficiency. No cognate antigen is known for these TCRs. The table came from immunoSEQ multiplex PCR; TCRdb's copy has only in-frame clones and leaves some out. There are some 28,000 clones in the sample, none observed a single time. Study results and caveats: Common variable immunodeficiency TCR beta sequences reportedly had fewer deletions and N-nucleotide insertions.

Sample: peripheral blood mononuclear cells. The source of these receptors is a human donor with common variable immunodeficiency.

Note on this clone: The CDR3 end lies 3 residues beyond the end of the read and is filled in from the germline J gene. V and J are TRBV18 and TRBJ1-1, with 7 bases identical to TRBD1. CDR1 is KGHSH, CDR2 LQKENI, per germline. CDR3 length equals 14 residues. V shed 9 bases, J shed 5 bases, and the junction held 12 bases outside the gene matches. Incomplete CDR3 DNA: TGTGCCAGTGTTGGCGGGACAGACTGGACTGAA. Its protein is CASVGGTDWTE. The whole CDR3 is CASVGGTDWTEAFF. The full variable domain, with the rest looked up from reference TRBV18 and TRBJ1-1, is NAGVMQNPRHLVRRRGQEARLRCSPMKGHSHVYWYRQLPEEGLKFMVYLQKENIIDESGMPKERFSAEFPKEGPSILRIQQVVRGDSAAYFCASVGGTDWTEAFFGQGTRLTVV.

Points on this clone: The read terminates 3 residues ahead of where the CDR3 ends, so the germline J gene completes it. The V and J genes are TRBV2 and TRBJ2-5; 9 positions match TRBD1. There are 14 residues in the CDR3. V lost 7 bases to trimming and J lost 0 bases; unmatched junction nucleotides: 3. Germline values: CDR1 SNHLY, CDR2 FYNNEI. The part of the CDR3 DNA that was read is TGTGCCAGCAAGGACAGGGGCGACCAAGAGACC. Translating it yields CASKDRGDQET. The whole CDR3 is CASKDRGDQETQYF.

This clone was found a few times. Coverage ceases 3 residues before the CDR3 finishes, and the germline J gene fills in the end. At the DNA level, this CDR3 is encoded by other sequences in the same sample as well. V is TRBV19 and J is TRBJ1-5, with D unclear. Trimming removed 3 bases from V and 5 bases from J, with 11 bases in between. The CDR3 has 14 residues. Germline-derived CDR1 and CDR2 are LNHDA and SQIVND (reference sequence). The CDR3 bases that were read are TGTGCCAGTAGTATCTGGGCAGGCGATCAGCCC. This encodes CASSIWAGDQP. The whole CDR3 reads CASSIWAGDQPQHF. Full variable domain (outside the CDR3, taken from reference TRBV19 and TRBJ1-5): DGGITQSPKYLFRKEGQNVTLSCEQNLNHDAMYWYRQDPGQGLRLIYYSQIVNDFQKGDIAEGYSVSREKKESFPLTVTSAQKNPTAFYLCASSIWAGDQPQHFGDGTRLSIL.

This clone showed up many times. This CDR3 reads CSVDRGNTEAFF. The part of the CDR3 DNA that was read is TGCAGCGTTGACAGGGGGAACACTGAA. The genes are TRBV29-1 and TRBJ1-1; D is possibly TRBD1 (6 bases). The read terminates 3 residues before the CDR3 end, so the remaining end is supplied by the germline J gene. This CDR3 comprises 12 residues. Trimming cost V 3 bases and J 1 base, with 6 bases left between them. In germline, CDR1 is SQVTM, CDR2 ANQGSEA.

In the case of this clone: The read is 3 residues too short to cover the CDR3 end, so that end is filled in from the germline J gene. The chain uses TRBV2 and TRBJ2-6; 11 bases are a match to TRBD1. From germline, CDR1 is SNHLY and CDR2 FYNNEI. The J segment lost 2 bases and the V segment lost 6 bases, leaving 3 bases of the junction unmatched. The CDR3 contains 16 residues. Partial CDR3 DNA: TGTGCCAGCAGGAGGACAGGGGGCGCTGGGGCCAACGTC. This translates into CASRRTGGAGANV. The whole CDR3 protein reads CASRRTGGAGANVLTF.

This clone was recorded at least ten times. The DNA ends 3 residues before the CDR3 does, and the rest of the CDR3 is filled in from the germline J gene. The chain employs TRBV6-2 or TRBV6-3 and TRBJ2-1; 10 nucleotides match TRBD1. The V and J ends lost 4 bases and 7 bases, in that order; junction bases with no gene match: 4. Per germline, CDR1 MNHEY and CDR2 SVGEGT. The CDR3 covers 14 residues. The covered CDR3 bases are TGTGCCAGCAGTTTGGGACAGGGGCATAATGAG. Its translation is CASSLGQGHNE. The full-length CDR3 reads as CASSLGQGHNEQFF.

Of note for this clone: The read ends 3 residues early relative to the CDR3; the germline J gene fills the gap. V gene TRBV18 combines with J gene TRBJ2-6, with unresolved D. V was pared by 3 bases and J by 0 bases, with 15 bases between. CDR1 and CDR2 (germline): KGHSH, LQKENI. The CDR3 is made up of 18 amino acids. The sequenced part of the CDR3 DNA is TGTGCCAGCTCACCGGGTTTCAGGTTAGACTCTGGGGCCAACGTC. Translation gives CASSPGFRLDSGANV. The CDR3, in full, reads CASSPGFRLDSGANVLTF.

This clone was seen more than once but under ten times. From the germline J gene comes the end of the CDR3, since the read stops 3 residues before it. The rearrangement uses TRBV6-2 or TRBV6-3 and TRBJ1-1, with a tentative D call TRBD1 (6 bases). CDR1 and CDR2 from the germline V gene are MNHEY and SVGEGT. V lost 7 bases, J lost 6 bases, and 15 bases lay in between. The CDR3 consists of 13 residues. CDR3 region: CASTQGWRAEAFF. CDR3 DNA, as far as it was read: TGTGCCAGCACCCAGGGGTGGAGGGCTGAA.

This clone turned up a few times. Read sequence stops 3 residues before the CDR3 end, and the germline J gene provides the missing end. V and J are TRBV5-1 and TRBJ2-3; D call uncertain. Per the germline V gene, CDR1 is SGHRS and CDR2 is YFSETQ. The germline V and J ends were trimmed by 0 bases and 4 bases, with 9 bases remaining between them. The CDR3 is 14 amino acids. The DNA read from the CDR3 is TGCGCCAGCAGCTTGGCCCGGTCGGCAGATACG. Its protein is CASSLARSADT. The full CDR3 protein is CASSLARSADTQYF.

This clone has only a few counts. The sequence runs out 3 residues before the end of the CDR3; the remainder is reconstructed from the germline J gene. The chain links TRBV6-2 or TRBV6-3 to TRBJ2-7; no definite D call. Trimming took 5 bases from V and 4 from J, leaving 6 bases between them. The CDR3 is 11 amino acids. Germline values: CDR1 MNHEY, CDR2 SVGEGT. The CDR3 DNA, read in part, is TGTGCCAGCAGTCGCCTATACGAG. Translated: CASSRLYE. The complete CDR3 reads CASSRLYEQYF.

This clone was picked up a small number of times. With the read ending 3 residues before the CDR3 end, the germline J gene is used to fill in that end. This sequence joins TRBV2 and TRBJ2-7, with a possible D match to TRBD2 (6 bases). V was cut by 7 bases and J by 5 bases, with 15 bases left in between. In germline, CDR1 is SNHLY, CDR2 FYNNEI. The CDR3 extends over 13 amino acids. CDR3 region: CASTIASEDEQYF. The CDR3 bases that were read are TGTGCCAGCACCATAGCTAGCGAGGACGAG.

With regard to this clone: The sequence runs out 3 residues before the end of the CDR3; the remainder is reconstructed from the germline J gene. The chain carries TRBV7-3 and TRBJ1-1; D is perhaps TRBD1 (5 bases). V was trimmed by 5 bases and J by 5 bases, leaving 18 bases between them. This CDR3 contains 15 residues. Per germline, CDR1 SGHTA and CDR2 FQGTGA. This CDR3 is CASSPRVGGGTEAFF. The covered CDR3 bases are TGTGCCAGCAGCCCACGGGTCGGCGGGGGAACTGAA.

This clone was picked up a small number of times. The read terminates 3 residues before the CDR3 end, so the remaining end is supplied by the germline J gene. The rearrangement joins TRBV6-2 or TRBV6-3 to TRBJ2-7; tentative D call: TRBD1 (6 bases). Germline assignment: CDR1 MNHEY and CDR2 SVGEGT. Between the trimmed V and J ends, which lost 5 bases and 0 bases, there was a span of 11 bases. The CDR3 is 14 residues long. The CDR3 DNA, read in part, is TGTGCCAGCAGTCCCGGGACATCCTCCTACGAG. Protein product: CASSPGTSSYE. In full, the CDR3 reads CASSPGTSSYEQYF.

This clone was picked up a small number of times. The sequenced fragment ends 3 residues before the CDR3 boundary, so the rest is inferred from the germline J gene. The chain joins TRBV7-3 to TRBJ2-1; D might be TRBD1 (5 bases). This CDR3 region has 17 residues. Germline CDR1 and CDR2: SGHTA and FQGTGA. V was cut by 2 bases and J by 6 bases, with 20 bases left in between. The CDR3 protein is CASSLGSRGPKGNEQFF. Partial CDR3 DNA: TGTGCCAGCAGCTTAGGTTCAAGGGGCCCCAAAGGCAATGAG.

This clone was seen many times. The read stops 3 residues short of the end of the CDR3; the missing end is completed from the germline J gene. V gene TRBV6-2 or TRBV6-3 combines with J gene TRBJ2-1; 13 nucleotides match TRBD2. The V gene's germline CDR1 is MNHEY and CDR2 SVGEGT. CDR3 length equals 14 residues. Trimming removed 6 bases from V and 9 bases from J; junction bases left unmatched: 5. This CDR3 is CASSGTSGVAEQFF. The part of the CDR3 DNA that was read is TGTGCCAGCAGCGGGACTAGCGGGGTTGCTGAG.

This clone was seen only a few times. The read halts 3 residues ahead of the CDR3 end, with the missing end drawn from the germline J gene. V and J are TRBV19 and TRBJ2-1; 8 nucleotides match TRBD2. Germline CDR1 and CDR2: LNHDA and SQIVND (reference sequence). The CDR3 is 15 amino acids. V shed 5 bases, J shed 3 bases, and the junction held 6 bases outside the gene matches. CDR3: CASSEGTSGYNEQFF. CDR3 bases read: TGTGCCAGTAGTGAGGGAACTAGCGGCTACAATGAG.

About this clone: The observed sequence ends 3 residues before the CDR3 terminus, with the missing tail filled in from the germline J gene. The J gene is TRBJ1-5, the V gene TRBV19; D is possibly TRBD1 (5 bases). Trimming left V 2 bases short and J 4 bases short, with 9 bases between. CDR3 length equals 14 residues. From germline, CDR1 is LNHDA and CDR2 SQIVND (reference sequence). CDR3: CASSIQGMNQPQHF. CDR3 bases read: TGTGCCAGTAGTATACAGGGAATGAATCAGCCC.

About this clone itself: The read ends 3 residues before the CDR3 terminus; that terminus is restored from the germline J gene. The rearrangement uses TRBV6-2 or TRBV6-3 and TRBJ2-2, with a weak D call TRBD2 (7 bases). V lost 7 bases and J 4 bases, leaving 13 bases between the germline ends. The CDR3 is 14 amino acids. Germline CDR1 MNHEY, CDR2 SVGEGT. CDR3 residues: CASTYGGRTGELFF. The CDR3 bases that were read are TGTGCCAGCACCTACGGGGGGCGCACCGGGGAG.